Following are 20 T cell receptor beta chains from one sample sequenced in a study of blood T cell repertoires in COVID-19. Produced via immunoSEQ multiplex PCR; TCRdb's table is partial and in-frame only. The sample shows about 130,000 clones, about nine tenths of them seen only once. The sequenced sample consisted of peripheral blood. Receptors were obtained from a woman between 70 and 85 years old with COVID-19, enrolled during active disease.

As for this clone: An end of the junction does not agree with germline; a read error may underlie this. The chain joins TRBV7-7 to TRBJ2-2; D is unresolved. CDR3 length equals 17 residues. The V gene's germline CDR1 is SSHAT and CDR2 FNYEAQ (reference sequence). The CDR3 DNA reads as TGTGCTAGCAGCCTCAGACCGATGGGCATAAACACCGGGGAGCTGTTTTTT. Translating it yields CASSLRPMGINTGELFF.

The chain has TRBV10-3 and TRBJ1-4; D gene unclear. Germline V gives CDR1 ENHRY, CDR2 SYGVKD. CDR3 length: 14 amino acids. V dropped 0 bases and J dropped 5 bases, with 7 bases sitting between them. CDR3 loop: CAISESRGNEKLFF. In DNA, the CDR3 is TGTGCCATCAGTGAGTCGCGAGGGAATGAAAAACTGTTTTTT.

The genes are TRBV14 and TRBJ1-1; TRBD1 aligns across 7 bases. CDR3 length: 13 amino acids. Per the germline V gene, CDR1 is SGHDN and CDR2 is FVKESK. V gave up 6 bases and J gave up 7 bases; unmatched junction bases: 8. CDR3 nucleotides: TGTGCCAGCAGGGACAGGCCTGGGCGTGAAGCTTTCTTT. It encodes CASRDRPGREAFF.

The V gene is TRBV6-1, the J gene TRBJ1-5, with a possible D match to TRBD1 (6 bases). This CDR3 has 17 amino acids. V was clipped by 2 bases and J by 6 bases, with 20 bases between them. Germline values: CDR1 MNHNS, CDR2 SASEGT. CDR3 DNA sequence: TGTGCCAGCAGTGAACCCCCTCGGGGGGGAGGGGGTCAGCCCCAGCATTTT. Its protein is CASSEPPRGGGGQPQHF.

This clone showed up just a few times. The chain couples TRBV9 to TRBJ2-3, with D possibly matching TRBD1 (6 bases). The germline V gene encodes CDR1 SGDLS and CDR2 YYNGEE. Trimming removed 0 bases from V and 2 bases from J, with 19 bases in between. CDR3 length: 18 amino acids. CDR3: CASSVGPGGQLNTDTQYF. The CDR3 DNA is TGTGCCAGCAGCGTAGGCCCCGGCGGACAGCTCAACACAGATACGCAGTATTTT.

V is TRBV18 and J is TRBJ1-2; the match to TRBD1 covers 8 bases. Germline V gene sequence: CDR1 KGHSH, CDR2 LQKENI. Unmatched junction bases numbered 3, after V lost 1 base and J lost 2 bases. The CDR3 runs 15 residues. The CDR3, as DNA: TGTGCCAGCTCACCACTGACAGGGGCCAACTATGGCTACACCTTC. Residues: CASSPLTGANYGYTF.

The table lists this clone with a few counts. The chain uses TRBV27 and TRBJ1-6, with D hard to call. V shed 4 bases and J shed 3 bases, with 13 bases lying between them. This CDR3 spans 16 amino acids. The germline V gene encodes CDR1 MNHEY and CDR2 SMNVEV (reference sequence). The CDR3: CASSWRAEIYNSPLHF. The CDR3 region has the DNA TGTGCCAGCAGTTGGAGGGCAGAGATCTATAATTCACCCCTCCACTTT.

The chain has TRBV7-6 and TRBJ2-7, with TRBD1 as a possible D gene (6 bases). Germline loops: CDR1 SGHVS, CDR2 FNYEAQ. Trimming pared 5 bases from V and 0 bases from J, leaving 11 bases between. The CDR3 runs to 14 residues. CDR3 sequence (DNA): TGTGCCAGCAGCCGCGACAGGTACTCCTACGAGCAGTACTTC. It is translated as CASSRDRYSYEQYF.

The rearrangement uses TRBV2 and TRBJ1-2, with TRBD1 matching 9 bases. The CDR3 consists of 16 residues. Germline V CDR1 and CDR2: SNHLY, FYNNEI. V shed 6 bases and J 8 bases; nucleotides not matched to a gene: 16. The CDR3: CASRAIPGQGILGYTF. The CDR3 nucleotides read TGTGCCAGCAGGGCTATACCGGGACAGGGAATTTTGGGCTACACCTTC.

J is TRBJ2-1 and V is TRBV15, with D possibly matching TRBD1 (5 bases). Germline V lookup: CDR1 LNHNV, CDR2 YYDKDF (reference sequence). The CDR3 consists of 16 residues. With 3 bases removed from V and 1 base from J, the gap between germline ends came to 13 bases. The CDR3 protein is CATSSTAGKSYNEQFF. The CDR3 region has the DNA TGTGCCACCAGCAGCACTGCAGGGAAATCCTACAATGAGCAGTTCTTC.

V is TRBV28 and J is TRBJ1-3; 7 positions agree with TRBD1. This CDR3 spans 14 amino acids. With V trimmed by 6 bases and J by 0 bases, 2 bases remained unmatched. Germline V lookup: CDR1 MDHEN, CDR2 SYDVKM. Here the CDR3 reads CASRGQHSGNTIYF. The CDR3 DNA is TGTGCCAGCAGGGGACAGCACTCTGGAAACACCATATATTTT.

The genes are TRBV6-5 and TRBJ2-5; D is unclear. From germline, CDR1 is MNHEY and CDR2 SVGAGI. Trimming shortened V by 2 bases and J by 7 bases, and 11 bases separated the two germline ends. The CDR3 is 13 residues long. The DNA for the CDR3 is TGTGCCAGCAGTTACAACAGTATGGGGACCCAGTACTTC. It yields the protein CASSYNSMGTQYF.

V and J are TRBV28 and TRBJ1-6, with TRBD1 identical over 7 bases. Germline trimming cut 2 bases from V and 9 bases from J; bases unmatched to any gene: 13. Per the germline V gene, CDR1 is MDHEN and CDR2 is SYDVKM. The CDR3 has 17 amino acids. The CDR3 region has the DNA TGTGCCAGCAGTTTAGATGCGTCGAACAGGGGAGGTTCACCCCTCCACTTT. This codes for CASSLDASNRGGSPLHF.

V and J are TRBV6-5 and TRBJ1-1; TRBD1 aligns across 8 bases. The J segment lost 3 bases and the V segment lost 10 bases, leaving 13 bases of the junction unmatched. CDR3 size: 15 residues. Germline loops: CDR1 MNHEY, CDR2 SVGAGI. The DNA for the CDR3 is TGTGCCACTGGGGGCAGGGGGCGCGCGGACACTGAAGCTTTCTTT. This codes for CATGGRGRADTEAFF.

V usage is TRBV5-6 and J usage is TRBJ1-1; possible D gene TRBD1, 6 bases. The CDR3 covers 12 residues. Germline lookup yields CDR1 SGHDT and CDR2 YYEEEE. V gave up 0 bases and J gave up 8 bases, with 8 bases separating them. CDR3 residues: CASSLGDREAFF. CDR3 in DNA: TGTGCCAGCAGCTTGGGTGACAGGGAAGCTTTCTTT.

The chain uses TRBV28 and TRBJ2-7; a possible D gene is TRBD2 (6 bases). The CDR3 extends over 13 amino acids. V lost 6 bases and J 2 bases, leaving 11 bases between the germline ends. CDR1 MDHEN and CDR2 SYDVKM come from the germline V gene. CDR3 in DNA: TGTGCCAGCAGCCGGGGGACCGCCTACGAGCAGTACTTC. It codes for CASSRGTAYEQYF.

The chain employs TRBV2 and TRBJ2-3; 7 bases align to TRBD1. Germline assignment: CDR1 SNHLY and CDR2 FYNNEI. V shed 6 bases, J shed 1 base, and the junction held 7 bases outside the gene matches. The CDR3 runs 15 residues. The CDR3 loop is CASSAQGLGTDTQYF. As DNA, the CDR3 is TGTGCCAGCAGCGCACAGGGGTTGGGCACAGATACGCAGTATTTT.

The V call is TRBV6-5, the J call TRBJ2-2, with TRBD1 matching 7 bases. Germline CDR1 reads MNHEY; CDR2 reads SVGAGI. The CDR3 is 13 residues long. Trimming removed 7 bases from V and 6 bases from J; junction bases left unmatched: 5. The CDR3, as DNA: TGTGCCAGCACCCTCACAGGGGCCGGGGAGCTGTTTTTT. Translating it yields CASTLTGAGELFF.

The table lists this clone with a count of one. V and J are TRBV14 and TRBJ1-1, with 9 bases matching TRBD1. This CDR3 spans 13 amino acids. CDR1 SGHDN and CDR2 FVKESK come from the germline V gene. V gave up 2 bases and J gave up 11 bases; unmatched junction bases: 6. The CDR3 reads CASSQQTGGFAFF. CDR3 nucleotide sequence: TGTGCCAGCAGCCAACAAACAGGGGGCTTTGCTTTCTTT.

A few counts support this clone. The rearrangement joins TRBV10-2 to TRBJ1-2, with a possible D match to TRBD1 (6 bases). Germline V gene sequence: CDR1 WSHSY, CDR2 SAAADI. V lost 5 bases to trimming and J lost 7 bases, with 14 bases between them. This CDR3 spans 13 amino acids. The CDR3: CASSFTGLGGYTF. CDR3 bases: TGCGCCAGCAGTTTTACAGGGCTGGGTGGCTACACCTTC.